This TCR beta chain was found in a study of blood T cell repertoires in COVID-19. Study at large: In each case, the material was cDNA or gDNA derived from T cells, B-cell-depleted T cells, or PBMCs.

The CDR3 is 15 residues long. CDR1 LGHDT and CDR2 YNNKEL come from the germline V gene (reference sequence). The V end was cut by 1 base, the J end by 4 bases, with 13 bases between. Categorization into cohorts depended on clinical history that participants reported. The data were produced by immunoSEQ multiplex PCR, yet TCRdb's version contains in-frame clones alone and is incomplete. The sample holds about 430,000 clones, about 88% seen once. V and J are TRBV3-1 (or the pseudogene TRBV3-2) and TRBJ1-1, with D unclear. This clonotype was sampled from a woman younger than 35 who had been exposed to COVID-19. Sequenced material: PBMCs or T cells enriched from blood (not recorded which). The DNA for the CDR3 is TGTGCCAGCAGCCAAGTAGCGGAGGCAGGCACTGAAGCTTTCTTT. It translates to CASSQVAEAGTEAFF.